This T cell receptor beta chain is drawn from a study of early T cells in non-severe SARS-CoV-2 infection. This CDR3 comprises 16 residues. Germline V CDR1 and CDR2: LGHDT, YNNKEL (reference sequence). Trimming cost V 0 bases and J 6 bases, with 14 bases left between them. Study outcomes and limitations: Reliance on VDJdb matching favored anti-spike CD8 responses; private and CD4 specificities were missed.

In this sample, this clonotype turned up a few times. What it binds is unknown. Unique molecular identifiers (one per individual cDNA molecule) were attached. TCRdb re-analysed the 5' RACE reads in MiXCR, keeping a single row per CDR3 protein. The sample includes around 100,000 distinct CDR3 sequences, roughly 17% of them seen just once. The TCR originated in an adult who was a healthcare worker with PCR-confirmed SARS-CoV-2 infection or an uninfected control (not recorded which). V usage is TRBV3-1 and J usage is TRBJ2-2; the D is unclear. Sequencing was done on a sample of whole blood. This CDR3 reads CASSQEIETSAGELFF. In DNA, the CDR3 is TGTGCCAGCAGCCAAGAGATTGAGACAAGCGCCGGGGAGCTGTTTTTT.